Presented here are 3 T cell receptor beta chains from one specimen sequenced in a study of T cell changes during pregnancy in multiple sclerosis. The table came from immunoSEQ multiplex PCR; TCRdb's copy has only in-frame clones and leaves some out. Among 45,000 to 55,000 clones listed, nearly 95% were seen once. The sample in question was CD4+ T cells from peripheral blood mononuclear cells, obtained after pregnancy. These receptors were taken from a female donor in good health, enrolled as a control in a pregnancy study.

About this clone: This sample also contains other DNA sequences that code for the same CDR3. The chain is built from TRBV5-1 and TRBJ2-3; D is ambiguous. Germline loops: CDR1 SGHRS, CDR2 YFSETQ. The CDR3 runs to 13 residues. With 0 bases removed from V and 3 bases from J, the gap between germline ends came to 5 bases. CDR3 loop: CASSLAGTDTQYF. The CDR3, as DNA: TGCGCCAGCAGCTTGGCCGGGACAGATACGCAGTATTTT.

The chain has TRBV18 and TRBJ1-2; a possible D gene is TRBD1 (6 bases). Germline CDR1 KGHSH, CDR2 LQKENI. The V gene lost 3 bases and the J gene lost 0 bases, with 8 bases spanning the gap. CDR3 length equals 14 residues. The CDR3 is CASSPGAANYGYTF. The DNA of the CDR3 is TGTGCCAGCTCACCGGGGGCAGCTAACTATGGCTACACCTTC. Variable domain in full (rest from reference TRBV18 and TRBJ1-2): NAGVMQNPRHLVRRRGQEARLRCSPMKGHSHVYWYRQLPEEGLKFMVYLQKENIIDESGMPKERFSAEFPKEGPSILRIQQVVRGDSAAYFCASSPGAANYGYTFGSGTRLTVV.

The chain uses TRBV5-1 and TRBJ1-1; D unclear. Germline values: CDR1 SGHRS, CDR2 YFSETQ. The CDR3 length is 17 residues. Trimming left V 5 bases short and J 4 bases short, with 24 bases between. The CDR3 nucleotides read TGCGCCAGCAGTCATGACGATTTATACGACCGGAGCACTGAAGCTTTCTTT. This translates into CASSHDDLYDRSTEAFF. The full variable domain, completed using reference TRBV5-1 and TRBJ1-1, is KAGVTQTPRYLIKTRGQQVTLSCSPISGHRSVSWYQQTPGQGLQFLFEYFSETQRNKGNFPGRFSGRQFSNSRSEMNVSTLELGDSALYLCASSHDDLYDRSTEAFFGQGTRLTVV.